A single sample gave rise to the 20 T cell receptor beta chains below, sequenced in a study of blood T cell repertoires in COVID-19. TCRdb keeps only in-frame clones here, not all; method: immunoSEQ multiplex PCR. Seen here are some 210,000 clones, just under 85% observed once, and the top ten hold roughly 4.6%. The sequenced material came from peripheral blood. The receptors were sampled from a woman in her sixties or seventies with active or convalescent COVID-19.

The rearrangement uses TRBV2 and TRBJ2-3; D is perhaps TRBD2 (6 bases). V was cut by 6 bases and J by 5 bases, with 18 bases left in between. The CDR3 is 15 amino acids. The germline gives CDR1 SNHLY, CDR2 FYNNEI. CDR3 protein: CASRSAGTSVDTQYF. The CDR3 DNA sequence: TGTGCCAGCAGGTCGGCGGGAACGTCAGTAGATACGCAGTATTTT.

Only one count was recorded for this clone. This chain connects TRBV6-2 or TRBV6-3 to TRBJ1-2; no reliable D call. This CDR3 is built from 13 residues. V gave up 2 bases and J gave up 0 bases, with 4 bases separating them. The germline CDR1 and CDR2 sequences are MNHEY and SVGEGT. CDR3 DNA sequence: TGTGCCAGCAGTTACCCAGCTAACTATGGCTACACCTTC. Translated, it gives CASSYPANYGYTF.

The CDR3 sequence: CASRTGVNEQFF. The CDR3 DNA follows: TGTGCCAGCAGGACAGGGGTAAATGAGCAGTTCTTC. The chain joins TRBV6-5 to TRBJ2-1, with 8 bases matching TRBD1. Germline-derived CDR1 and CDR2 are MNHEY and SVGAGI. The CDR3 has 12 residues. Germline trimming cut 6 bases from V and 7 bases from J; bases unmatched to any gene: 2.

The V call is TRBV7-2, the J call TRBJ1-1; tentatively, D is TRBD1 (5 bases). V lost 1 base and J 3 bases, leaving 9 bases between the germline ends. The CDR3 extends over 14 amino acids. CDR1 is SGHTA and CDR2 is FQGNSA in the germline V gene. The CDR3: CASSLGRGHTEAFF. CDR3 DNA sequence: TGTGCCAGCAGCTTAGGGCGGGGACACACTGAAGCTTTCTTT.

This chain connects TRBV19 to TRBJ1-2; 9 bases fit TRBD1. Germline CDR1 LNHDA, CDR2 SQIVND (reference sequence). This CDR3 contains 11 residues. V shed 10 bases, J shed 8 bases, and the junction held 5 bases outside the gene matches. CDR3 coding DNA: TGTGCCACCCGGGACAGGGCGGGCTACACCTTC. Its translation: CATRDRAGYTF.

The CDR3 spells CASSLVGRNTGELFF. CDR3 nucleotides: TGTGCCAGCAGCTTAGTCGGGAGGAACACCGGGGAGCTGTTTTTT. The chain uses TRBV7-9 and TRBJ2-2; possibly TRBD2 for D (6 bases). Germline CDR1 reads SEHNR; CDR2 reads FQNEAQ (reference sequence). The V end was cut by 1 base, the J end by 1 base, with 7 bases between. The CDR3 is 15 amino acids.

This chain connects TRBV29-1 to TRBJ1-1, with 7 bases lining up with TRBD1. Losses at the gene ends were 6 bases for V and 3 bases for J; bases not matched to a gene: 13. Germline V CDR1 and CDR2: SQVTM, ANQGSEA. The CDR3 has 15 residues. As DNA, the CDR3 is TGCAGCGTGCTGACCGGGAAGACAGGGCACACTGAAGCTTTCTTT. This sequence encodes CSVLTGKTGHTEAFF.

The chain is built from TRBV5-1 and TRBJ1-6; D unresolved. Trimming took 0 bases from V and 7 from J, leaving 14 bases between them. This CDR3 spans 16 amino acids. The germline V gene encodes CDR1 SGHRS and CDR2 YFSETQ. The CDR3 DNA is TGCGCCAGCAGCTTGGTACCGGGGTTAGAGAATTCACCCCTCCACTTT. Its translation: CASSLVPGLENSPLHF.

The rearrangement joins TRBV6-5 to TRBJ1-5; D unresolved. Germline V lookup: CDR1 MNHEY, CDR2 SVGAGI. CDR3 length: 13 amino acids. Between the trimmed V and J ends, which lost 8 bases and 1 base, there was a span of 9 bases. CDR3 coding DNA: TGTGCCAGCCGGGAGAGAAGCAATCAGCCCCAGCATTTT. Its protein is CASRERSNQPQHF.

This clone occurred many times. V gene TRBV7-8 combines with J gene TRBJ2-7; D remains ambiguous. V lost 5 bases and J lost 5, with 7 bases in between. Germline-derived CDR1 and CDR2 are SGHVS and FQNEAQ. The CDR3 loop spans 11 amino acids. CDR3 residues: CASSPRDEQYF. CDR3 nucleotide sequence: TGTGCCAGCAGCCCTCGCGACGAGCAGTACTTC. Full variable domain (remainder filled in from reference TRBV7-8 and TRBJ2-7): GAGVSQSPRYKVAKRGQDVALRCDPISGHVSLFWYQQALGQGPEFLTYFQNEAQLDKSGLPSDRFFAERPEGSVSTLKIQRTQQEDSAVYLCASSPRDEQYFGPGTRLTVT.

This clone has only a few counts. The chain links TRBV14 to TRBJ1-2; D is possibly TRBD1 (5 bases). Per the germline V gene, CDR1 is SGHDN and CDR2 is FVKESK. V lost 1 base and J 4 bases, leaving 13 bases between the germline ends. The CDR3 runs to 15 residues. Written as DNA, the CDR3 is TGTGCCAGCAGCCAAGGGGTGCAGGGCGGCTATGGCTACACCTTC. Protein product: CASSQGVQGGYGYTF.

This clone was seen only a few times. This chain links TRBV5-1 with TRBJ2-7, with a weak D call TRBD1 (6 bases). Germline V lookup: CDR1 SGHRS, CDR2 YFSETQ. The CDR3 runs to 15 residues. V lost 6 bases to trimming and J lost 0 bases, with 16 bases between them. The DNA for the CDR3 is TGCGCCAGCATTTTAGCAGGGGCTAGCTCCTACGAGCAGTACTTC. Translating gives CASILAGASSYEQYF.

This rearrangement joins TRBV10-1 to TRBJ2-7, with D tentatively TRBD2 (5 bases). V gave up 0 bases and J gave up 0 bases, with 9 bases separating them. The CDR3 extends over 15 amino acids. Per the germline V gene, CDR1 is WNHNN and CDR2 is SYGVQD (reference sequence). CDR3 protein: CASSESKRTSYEQYF. DNA for the CDR3: TGCGCCAGCAGTGAGTCGAAGCGGACCTCCTACGAGCAGTACTTC.

The chain employs TRBV10-3 and TRBJ2-3, with TRBD2 as a possible D gene (6 bases). The germline V gene has CDR1 ENHRY and CDR2 SYGVKD. Trimming took 4 bases from V and 6 from J, leaving 17 bases between them. This CDR3 is 15 amino acids long. CDR3 bases: TGTGCCATCAGTGTCGGGACTTCGTTGGCGGATACGCAGTATTTT. Its translation is CAISVGTSLADTQYF.

The chain links TRBV14 to TRBJ2-7, with a tentative D call TRBD2 (5 bases). Looked up from germline, CDR1 is SGHDN and CDR2 is FVKESK. Trimming stripped 4 bases from V and 3 bases from J, with 16 bases between. The CDR3 loop spans 15 amino acids. The CDR3 loop is CASSRTGIRFYEQYF. Written as DNA, the CDR3 is TGTGCCAGCAGCCGAACCGGGATCAGGTTCTACGAGCAGTACTTC.

The V gene is TRBV24-1, the J gene TRBJ2-1, with 11 nucleotides matching TRBD2. The CDR3 is made up of 18 amino acids. The J segment lost 8 bases and the V segment lost 6 bases, leaving 17 bases of the junction unmatched. The germline V gene has CDR1 KGHDR and CDR2 SFDVKD. The CDR3, as DNA: TGTGCCACCAGTCTAGGGACACTAGCGGGGGACCCCGGGTATGAGCAGTTCTTC. Translated, it gives CATSLGTLAGDPGYEQFF.

Here the CDR3 reads CASSLVGENYGYTF. The CDR3 DNA reads as TGTGCCAGCAGCTTGGTCGGGGAAAACTATGGCTACACCTTC. This chain connects TRBV5-4 to TRBJ1-2; D remains ambiguous. Germline CDR1 reads SGHNT; CDR2 reads YYREEE (reference sequence). The CDR3 loop spans 14 amino acids. V lost 0 bases to trimming and J lost 2 bases, with 8 bases between them.

V gene TRBV21-1 combines with J gene TRBJ2-4; the table's D call, TRBD2, has no DNA check behind it. TRBV21-1 is classified as a pseudogene. This CDR3 is built from 19 residues. Here the CDR3 reads CASSKEWLAGALAKNIQYF. Here the CDR3 DNA reads TGTGCCAGCAGCAAAGAGTGGCTAGCGGGGGCACTAGCCAAAAACATTCAGTACTTC.

The chain couples TRBV10-3 to TRBJ1-1; 10 nucleotides align to TRBD1. Unmatched junction bases numbered 5, after V lost 5 bases and J lost 5 bases. Germline CDR1 and CDR2: ENHRY and SYGVKD. This CDR3 spans 14 amino acids. CDR3 coding DNA: TGTGCCATCAGTACCGGGACAGGGGTTACTGAAGCTTTCTTT. This translates into CAISTGTGVTEAFF.

This clone was seen at least ten times. The V call is TRBV6-2 or TRBV6-3, the J call TRBJ2-1, with D maybe TRBD1 (6 bases). V was shortened by 6 bases and J by 2 bases, with 20 bases between the two germline ends. This CDR3 has 17 amino acids. Germline CDR1 MNHEY, CDR2 SVGEGT. The CDR3 reads CASSPSLGAGTYNEQFF. In DNA form, the CDR3 reads TGTGCCAGCAGCCCTTCCCTGGGGGCTGGAACCTACAATGAGCAGTTCTTC.